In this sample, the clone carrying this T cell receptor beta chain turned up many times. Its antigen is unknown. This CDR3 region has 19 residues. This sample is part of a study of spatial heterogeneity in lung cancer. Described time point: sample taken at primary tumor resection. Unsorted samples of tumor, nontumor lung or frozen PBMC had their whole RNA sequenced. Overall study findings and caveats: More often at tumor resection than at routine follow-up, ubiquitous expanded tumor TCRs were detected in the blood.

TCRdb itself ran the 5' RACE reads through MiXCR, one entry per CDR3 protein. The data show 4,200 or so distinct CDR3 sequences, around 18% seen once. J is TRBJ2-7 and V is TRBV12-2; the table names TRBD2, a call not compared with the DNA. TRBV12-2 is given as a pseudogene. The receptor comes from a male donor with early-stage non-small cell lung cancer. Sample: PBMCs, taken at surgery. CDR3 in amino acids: CASRLAQKGLAFDTYEQYF. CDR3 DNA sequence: TGTGCAAGTCGCTTAGCGCAAAAGGGGCTAGCTTTCGACACCTACGAGCAGTACTTC.